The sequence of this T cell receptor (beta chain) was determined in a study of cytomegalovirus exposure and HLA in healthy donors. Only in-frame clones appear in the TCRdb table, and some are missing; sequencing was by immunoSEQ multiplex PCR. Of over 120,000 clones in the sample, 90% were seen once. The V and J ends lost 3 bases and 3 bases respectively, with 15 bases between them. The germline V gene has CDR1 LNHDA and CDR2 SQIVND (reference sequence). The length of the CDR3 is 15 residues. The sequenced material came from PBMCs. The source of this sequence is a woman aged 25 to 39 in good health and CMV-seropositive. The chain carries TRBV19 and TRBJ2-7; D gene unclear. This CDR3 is CASSITNTASYEQYF. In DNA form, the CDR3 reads TGTGCCAGTAGTATCACGAACACAGCCAGCTACGAGCAGTACTTC. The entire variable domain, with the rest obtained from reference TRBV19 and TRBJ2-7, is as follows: DGGITQSPKYLFRKEGQNVTLSCEQNLNHDAMYWYRQDPGQGLRLIYYSQIVNDFQKGDIAEGYSVSREKKESFPLTVTSAQKNPTAFYLCASSITNTASYEQYFGPGTRLTVT.